Each of the 5 T cell receptor beta chains below was sequenced from the same sample in a study of blood T cell repertoires in COVID-19. Generated by immunoSEQ multiplex PCR, the TCRdb table keeps only in-frame clones and is missing some. This table has hundreds of thousands of clones, 70% to 80% appearing once. The sequencing input was peripheral blood. These receptors came from an elderly woman with acute or convalescent COVID-19.

The chain is built from TRBV12-3 or TRBV12-4 and TRBJ1-3, with 7 bases fitting TRBD1. With V trimmed by 4 bases and J by 5 bases, 2 bases remained unmatched. The CDR3 runs to 13 residues. The CDR3 DNA reads TGTGCCAGCAGTTACAGGGGAAGAAACACCATATATTTT. It specifies CASSYRGRNTIYF.

The chain couples TRBV7-2 to TRBJ2-7, with 11 bases fitting TRBD2. V lost 1 base to trimming and J lost 5 bases; unmatched junction nucleotides: 7. The CDR3 extends over 16 amino acids. The germline V gene encodes CDR1 SGHTA and CDR2 FQGNSA. This chain's CDR3 is CASSLGALAGGHEQYF. The CDR3 nucleotides read TGTGCCAGCAGCTTAGGCGCCCTAGCGGGAGGCCACGAGCAGTACTTC.

This chain links TRBV4-1 with TRBJ2-1; D not resolved. V gave up 0 bases and J gave up 0 bases, with 12 bases separating them. The CDR3 is made up of 17 amino acids. Germline V gives CDR1 MGHRA, CDR2 YSYEKL. CDR3 bases: TGCGCCAGCAGCCAAGATTTCGGCGCTAGCTCCTACAATGAGCAGTTCTTC. This codes for CASSQDFGASSYNEQFF.

This clone has at least ten counts. The chain has TRBV18 and TRBJ2-3; D possibly corresponds to TRBD2 (5 bases). The V gene lost 4 bases and the J gene lost 3 bases, with 11 bases spanning the gap. Germline CDR1 reads KGHSH; CDR2 reads LQKENI. The CDR3 totals 14 residues. The DNA of the CDR3 is TGTGCCAGCTCACGCCGGGAAAGGACAGATACGCAGTATTTT. Translation: CASSRRERTDTQYF.

The gene calls are TRBV12-3 or TRBV12-4 and TRBJ2-2, with D tentatively TRBD2 (6 bases). Trimming removed 4 bases from V and 6 bases from J, with 9 bases in between. The CDR3 sequence is 13 residues long. CDR3 protein: CASSWWGAGELFF. DNA for the CDR3: TGTGCCAGCAGTTGGTGGGGGGCCGGGGAGCTGTTTTTT.